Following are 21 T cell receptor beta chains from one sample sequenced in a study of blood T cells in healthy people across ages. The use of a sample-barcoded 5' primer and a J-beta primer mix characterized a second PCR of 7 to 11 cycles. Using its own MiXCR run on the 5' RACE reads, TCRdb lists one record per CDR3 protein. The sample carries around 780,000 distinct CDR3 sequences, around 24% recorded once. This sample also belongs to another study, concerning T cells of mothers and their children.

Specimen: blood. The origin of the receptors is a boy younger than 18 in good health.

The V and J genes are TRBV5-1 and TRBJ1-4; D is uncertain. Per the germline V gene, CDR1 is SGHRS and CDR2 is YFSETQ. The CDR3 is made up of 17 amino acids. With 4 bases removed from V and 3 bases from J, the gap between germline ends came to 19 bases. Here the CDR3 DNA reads TGCGCCAGCAGCCTAACAGATGCCCGGGCGGCTAATGAAAAACTGTTTTTT. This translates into CASSLTDARAANEKLFF.

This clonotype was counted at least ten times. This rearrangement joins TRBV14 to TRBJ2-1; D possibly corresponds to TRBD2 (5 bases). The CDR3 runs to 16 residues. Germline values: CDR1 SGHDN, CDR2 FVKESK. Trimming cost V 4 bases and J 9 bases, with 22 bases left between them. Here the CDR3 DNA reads TGTGCCAGCAGCCCTGTACCCGGACTTGCCTATGTTGAGCAGTTCTTC. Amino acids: CASSPVPGLAYVEQFF.

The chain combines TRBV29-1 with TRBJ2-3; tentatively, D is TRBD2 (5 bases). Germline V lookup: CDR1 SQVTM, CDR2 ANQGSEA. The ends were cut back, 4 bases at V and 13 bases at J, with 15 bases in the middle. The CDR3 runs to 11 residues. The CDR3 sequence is CSVASGYSEYF. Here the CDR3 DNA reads TGCAGCGTTGCCTCGGGGTATAGCGAGTATTTT.

The CDR3 loop reads CASSLVLGGEVRTEAFF. DNA of the CDR3: TGTGCCAGCAGCTTGGTATTGGGCGGGGAGGTTCGGACTGAAGCTTTCTTT. V gene TRBV5-8 combines with J gene TRBJ1-1; D gene unclear. V gave up 0 bases and J gave up 5 bases, with 20 bases separating them. CDR1 and CDR2 from the germline V gene are SGHTS and YDEGEE. The CDR3 covers 17 residues.

The CDR3 DNA follows: TGTGCCATCACGGGACAGGAGGGCACCGGGGAGCTGTTTTTT. Translation: CAITGQEGTGELFF. This sequence joins TRBV10-3 and TRBJ2-2; TRBD1 matches at 8 bases. CDR3 length: 14 amino acids. CDR1 and CDR2 (germline): ENHRY, SYGVKD. The V and J ends lost 7 bases and 4 bases, in that order; junction bases with no gene match: 5.

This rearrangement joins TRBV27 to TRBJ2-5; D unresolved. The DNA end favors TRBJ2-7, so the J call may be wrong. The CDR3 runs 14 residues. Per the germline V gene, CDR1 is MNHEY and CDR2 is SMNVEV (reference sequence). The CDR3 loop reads CASSSLYASYEQYF. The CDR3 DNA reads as TGTGCCAGCAGTTCGCTCTACGCCTCCTACGAGCAGTACTTC.

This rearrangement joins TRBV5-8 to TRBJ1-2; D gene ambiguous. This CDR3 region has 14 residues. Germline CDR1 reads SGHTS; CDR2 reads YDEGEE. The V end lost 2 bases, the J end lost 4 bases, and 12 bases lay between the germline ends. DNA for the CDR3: TGTGCCAGCAGCTTCCGAGGGCTACCCTATGGCTACACCTTC. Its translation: CASSFRGLPYGYTF. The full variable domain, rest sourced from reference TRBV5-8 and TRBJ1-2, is EAGVTQSPTHLIKTRGQQATLRCSPISGHTSVYWYQQALGLGLQFLLWYDEGEERNRGNFPPRFSGRQFPNYSSELNVNALELEDSALYLCASSFRGLPYGYTFGSGTRLTVV.

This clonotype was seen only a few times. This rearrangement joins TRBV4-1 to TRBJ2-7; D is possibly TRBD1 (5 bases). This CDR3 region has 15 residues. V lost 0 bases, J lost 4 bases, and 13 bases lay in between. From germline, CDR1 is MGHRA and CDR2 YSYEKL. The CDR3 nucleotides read TGCGCCAGCAGCCAAGAAGGCAGGGCAGGTTACGAGCAGTACTTC. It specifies CASSQEGRAGYEQYF.

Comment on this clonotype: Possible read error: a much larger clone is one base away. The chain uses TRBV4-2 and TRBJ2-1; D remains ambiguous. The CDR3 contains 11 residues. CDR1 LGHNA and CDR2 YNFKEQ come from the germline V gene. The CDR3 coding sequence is TGTGCCAGCAGCCAAGGGTCTGAGCAGTCCTTC. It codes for CASSQGSEQSF.

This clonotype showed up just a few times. The DNA for the CDR3 is TGCAGCGCTCAGCGGCACAGCAGCACAGATACGCAGTATTTT. Protein: CSAQRHSSTDTQYF. V is TRBV29-1 and J is TRBJ2-3; tentatively, D is TRBD2 (5 bases). Per the germline V gene, CDR1 is SQVTM and CDR2 is ANQGSEA. The germline V and J ends were trimmed by 7 bases and 0 bases, with 14 bases remaining between them. The length of the CDR3 is 14 residues.

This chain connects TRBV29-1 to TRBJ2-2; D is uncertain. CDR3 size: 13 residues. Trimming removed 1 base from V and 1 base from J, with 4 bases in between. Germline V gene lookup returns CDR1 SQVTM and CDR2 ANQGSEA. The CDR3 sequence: CSVEAGNTGELFF. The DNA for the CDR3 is TGCAGCGTTGAAGCCGGGAACACCGGGGAGCTGTTTTTT.

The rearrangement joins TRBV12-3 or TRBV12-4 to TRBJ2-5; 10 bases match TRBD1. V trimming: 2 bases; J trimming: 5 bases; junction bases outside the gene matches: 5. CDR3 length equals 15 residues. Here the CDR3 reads CASSLRQGASETQYF. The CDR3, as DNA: TGTGCCAGCAGTTTACGACAGGGGGCTAGCGAGACCCAGTACTTC.

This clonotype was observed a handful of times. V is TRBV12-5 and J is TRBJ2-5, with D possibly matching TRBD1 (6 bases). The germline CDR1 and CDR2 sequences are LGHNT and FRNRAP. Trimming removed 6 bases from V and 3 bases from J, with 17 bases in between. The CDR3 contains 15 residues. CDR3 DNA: TGTGCTAGTGGCATAGGGGACACTTTTGAAGAGACCCAGTACTTC. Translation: CASGIGDTFEETQYF.

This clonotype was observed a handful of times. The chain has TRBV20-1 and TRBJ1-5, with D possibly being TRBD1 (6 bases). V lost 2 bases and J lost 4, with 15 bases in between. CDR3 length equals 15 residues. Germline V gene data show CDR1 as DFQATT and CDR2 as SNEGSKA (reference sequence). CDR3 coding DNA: TGCAGTGCTAGATATAGGACAGCCCAAAATCAGCCCCAGCATTTT. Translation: CSARYRTAQNQPQHF.

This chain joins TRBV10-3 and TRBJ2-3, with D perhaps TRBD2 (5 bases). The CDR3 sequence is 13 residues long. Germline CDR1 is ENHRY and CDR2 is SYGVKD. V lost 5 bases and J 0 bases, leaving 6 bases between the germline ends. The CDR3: CAISWTSTDTQYF. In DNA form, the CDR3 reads TGTGCCATCAGTTGGACTAGCACAGATACGCAGTATTTT.

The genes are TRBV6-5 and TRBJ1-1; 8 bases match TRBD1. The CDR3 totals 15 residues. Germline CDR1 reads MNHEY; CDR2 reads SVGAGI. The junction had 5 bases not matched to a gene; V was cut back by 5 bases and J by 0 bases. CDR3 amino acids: CASSRPTGVNTEAFF. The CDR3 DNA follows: TGTGCCAGCAGTCGACCGACAGGGGTGAACACTGAAGCTTTCTTT.

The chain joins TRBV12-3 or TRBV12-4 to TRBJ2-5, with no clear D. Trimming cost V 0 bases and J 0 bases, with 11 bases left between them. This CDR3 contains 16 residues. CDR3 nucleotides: TGTGCCAGCAGTTTAGCGCATGGGGTTAACCAAGAGACCCAGTACTTC. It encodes CASSLAHGVNQETQYF.

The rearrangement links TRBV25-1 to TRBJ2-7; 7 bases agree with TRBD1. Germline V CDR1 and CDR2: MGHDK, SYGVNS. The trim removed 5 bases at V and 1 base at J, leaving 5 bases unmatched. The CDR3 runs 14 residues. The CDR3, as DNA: TGTGCCAGCAGTCGGACAGGACGATCCTACGAGCAGTACTTC. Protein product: CASSRTGRSYEQYF.

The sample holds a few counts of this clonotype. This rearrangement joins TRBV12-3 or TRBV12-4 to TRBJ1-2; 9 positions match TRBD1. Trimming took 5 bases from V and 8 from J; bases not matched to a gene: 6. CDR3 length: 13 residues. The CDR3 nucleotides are TGTGCCAGCAGTGGGGACAGGGCTGGAGGCTACACCTTC. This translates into CASSGDRAGGYTF.

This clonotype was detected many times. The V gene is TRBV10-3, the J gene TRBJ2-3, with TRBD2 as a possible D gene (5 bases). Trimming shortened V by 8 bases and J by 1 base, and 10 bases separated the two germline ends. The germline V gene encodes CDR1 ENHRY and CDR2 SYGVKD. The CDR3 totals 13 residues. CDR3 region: CAILPAGTDTQYF. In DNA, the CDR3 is TGTGCCATCTTGCCAGCGGGCACAGATACGCAGTATTTT.

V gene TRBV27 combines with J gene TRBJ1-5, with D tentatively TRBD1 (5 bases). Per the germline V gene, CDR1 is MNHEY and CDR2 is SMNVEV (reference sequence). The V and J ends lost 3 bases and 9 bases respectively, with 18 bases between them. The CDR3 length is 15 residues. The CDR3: CASSLVGQGRGPQHF. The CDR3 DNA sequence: TGTGCCAGCAGTTTGGTGGGTCAGGGAAGGGGGCCCCAGCATTTT.